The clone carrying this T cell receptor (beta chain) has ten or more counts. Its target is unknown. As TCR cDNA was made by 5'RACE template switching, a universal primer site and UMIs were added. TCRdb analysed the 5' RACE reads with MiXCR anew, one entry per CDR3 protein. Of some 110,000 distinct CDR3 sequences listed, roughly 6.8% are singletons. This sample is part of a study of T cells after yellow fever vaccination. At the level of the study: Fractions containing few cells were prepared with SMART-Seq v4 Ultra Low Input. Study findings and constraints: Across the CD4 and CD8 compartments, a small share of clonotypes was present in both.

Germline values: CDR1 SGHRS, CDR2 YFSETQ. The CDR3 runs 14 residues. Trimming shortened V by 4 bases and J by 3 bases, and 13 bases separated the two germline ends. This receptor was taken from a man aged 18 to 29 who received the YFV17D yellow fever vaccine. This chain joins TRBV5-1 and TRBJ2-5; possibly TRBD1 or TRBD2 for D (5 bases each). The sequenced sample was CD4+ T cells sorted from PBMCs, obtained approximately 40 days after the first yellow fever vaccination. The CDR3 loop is CASSRGLAEETQYF. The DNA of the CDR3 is TGCGCCAGCAGCCGGGGCTTGGCTGAAGAGACCCAGTACTTC.